This entry concerns a single TCR beta chain. The length of the CDR3 is 15 residues. This sample was included in a study of control samples from healthy donors and cancer patients. Only in-frame clones appear in the TCRdb table, and some are missing; sequencing was by immunoSEQ multiplex PCR. Of 95,000 to 150,000 clones in the sample, 70% to 90% were seen once. The receptor's source is a man aged 60 to 69 in good health. The V gene is TRBV21-1, the J gene TRBJ1-1; the table names TRBD1, a call not compared with the DNA. TRBV21-1 is a listed pseudogene. The sequencing input was blood. The chain's CDR3 is CASRDRGNMNTEAFF. CDR3 coding DNA: TGTGCCAGCCGGGACAGGGGAAACATGAACACTGAAGCTTTCTTT.